The next 31 T cell receptor beta chains were all read from a single sample in a study of CD8 T cells in Susac syndrome. Reverse transcription of about 0.5 to 1 ug RNA was carried out with random hexamers. TCRdb itself ran the immunoSEQ multiplex PCR reads through MiXCR, one entry per CDR3 protein. Altogether over 200,000 distinct CDR3 sequences are present, approximately 95% being singletons, with the ten largest covering 0.082%. The specimen sequenced was CD4+ T cells from PBMCs. The receptors were gathered from a human donor with multiple sclerosis.

CDR3 coding DNA: TGCAGCGTTCGTGGACAGGGCAACTATGGCTACACCTTC. Protein: CSVRGQGNYGYTF. The V gene is TRBV29-1, the J gene TRBJ1-2; 8 nucleotides line up with TRBD1. The CDR3 runs to 13 residues. Trimming cost V 5 bases and J 2 bases; bases outside gene matches: 4. Germline-derived CDR1 and CDR2 are SQVTM and ANQGSEA.

The chain couples TRBV15 to TRBJ1-5, with unresolved D. Germline V CDR1 and CDR2: LNHNV, YYDKDF (reference sequence). V dropped 1 base and J dropped 5 bases, with 6 bases sitting between them. There are 13 residues in the CDR3. The DNA of the CDR3 is TGTGCCACCAGCAGAGGTCGGGATCAGCCCCAGCATTTT. This codes for CATSRGRDQPQHF.

The sample holds one count of this clonotype. The CDR3 region has the DNA TGTGCCAGCAGTTCCAGGGACTATGGCTACACCTTC. Its protein is CASSSRDYGYTF. V and J are TRBV27 and TRBJ1-2, with D possibly matching TRBD1 (5 bases). There are 12 residues in the CDR3. Trimming cost V 4 bases and J 3 bases, with 6 bases left between them. The germline V gene has CDR1 MNHEY and CDR2 SMNVEV (reference sequence).

The chain recombines TRBV30 with TRBJ1-5; D perhaps matches TRBD1 (5 bases). Looked up from germline, CDR1 is GTSNPN and CDR2 is SVGIG (reference sequence). The V end was cut by 2 bases, the J end by 5 bases, with 10 bases between. The CDR3 consists of 13 residues. Written as DNA, the CDR3 is TGTGCCTGGAGTACAGGTCGCGATCAGCCCCAGCATTTT. Protein: CAWSTGRDQPQHF.

This chain joins TRBV29-1 and TRBJ1-3; D is unclear. V lost 6 bases and J 4 bases, leaving 13 bases between the germline ends. Germline assignment: CDR1 SQVTM and CDR2 ANQGSEA. The CDR3 extends over 13 amino acids. The CDR3 DNA sequence: TGCAGCGTAAAGAGGAAACAGGGAAACACCATATATTTT. Translating it yields CSVKRKQGNTIYF.

The chain recombines TRBV28 with TRBJ1-5; D is undetermined. The V end lost 5 bases, the J end lost 6 bases, and 20 bases lay between the germline ends. The CDR3 sequence is 16 residues long. Germline loops: CDR1 MDHEN, CDR2 SYDVKM. CDR3 sequence (DNA): TGTGCCAGCAGTCCTCCACTTGCCCGTTCGGGTCAGCCCCAGCATTTT. Translating gives CASSPPLARSGQPQHF.

V gene TRBV5-1 combines with J gene TRBJ2-5, with 10 bases that match TRBD1. Germline CDR1 reads SGHRS; CDR2 reads YFSETQ. The CDR3 length is 15 residues. With V trimmed by 5 bases and J by 1 base, 5 bases remained unmatched. CDR3 region: CASSDRDRGQETQYF. CDR3 nucleotide sequence: TGCGCCAGCAGTGACCGGGACAGGGGCCAAGAGACCCAGTACTTC.

The chain couples TRBV29-1 to TRBJ2-3; 10 bases line up with TRBD1. V lost 1 base to trimming and J lost 2 bases; unmatched junction nucleotides: 12. The CDR3 is made up of 18 amino acids. Germline V gene lookup returns CDR1 SQVTM and CDR2 ANQGSEA. CDR3 residues: CSVEASGTGASSTDTQYF. The CDR3 nucleotides read TGCAGCGTTGAAGCCTCGGGGACAGGGGCGTCGTCCACAGATACGCAGTATTTT.

The rearrangement links TRBV2 to TRBJ2-1; maybe TRBD2 (6 bases). Germline CDR1 is SNHLY and CDR2 is FYNNEI. This CDR3 is 12 amino acids long. V lost 4 bases, J lost 9 bases, and 10 bases lay in between. The CDR3 sequence: CASSAGGSEQFF. The CDR3 DNA reads as TGTGCCAGCAGTGCCGGGGGAAGTGAGCAGTTCTTC.

V and J are TRBV14 and TRBJ2-1; 9 bases fit TRBD1. Germline-derived CDR1 and CDR2 are SGHDN and FVKESK. With 0 bases clipped from V and 7 bases from J, the junction kept 13 bases outside the gene matches. This CDR3 is 18 amino acids long. CDR3 in amino acids: CASSQDNLGTGWRNEQFF. The CDR3, as DNA: TGTGCCAGCAGCCAAGATAATTTGGGGACAGGGTGGAGAAATGAGCAGTTCTTC.

The chain uses TRBV27 and TRBJ2-3; TRBD2 matches at 9 bases. Looked up from germline, CDR1 is MNHEY and CDR2 is SMNVEV (reference sequence). The CDR3 extends over 16 amino acids. V lost 8 bases and J lost 1; bases outside the gene matches: 10. This CDR3 reads CASAELWTSGTDTQYF. CDR3 nucleotides: TGTGCCAGCGCAGAACTTTGGACTAGCGGCACAGATACGCAGTATTTT.

The chain carries TRBV9 and TRBJ1-1; D not certain. From germline, CDR1 is SGDLS and CDR2 YYNGEE. This CDR3 comprises 14 residues. Trimming removed 2 bases at V and 1 base at J, with 9 bases between. The CDR3 loop is CASSVARGNTEAFF. For the CDR3, the DNA is TGTGCCAGCAGCGTCGCGCGGGGGAACACTGAAGCTTTCTTT.

This chain links TRBV27 with TRBJ2-1; 10 bases are a match to TRBD2. The ends lost 0 bases at V and 15 bases at J; junction bases unmatched: 11. The CDR3 is 15 residues long. From germline, CDR1 is MNHEY and CDR2 SMNVEV (reference sequence). For the CDR3, the DNA is TGTGCCAGCAGTTTATCCTATTCTAGCGGGGGACGTTGGTTCTTC. Amino acid sequence: CASSLSYSSGGRWFF.

The chain carries TRBV12-3 or TRBV12-4 and TRBJ2-5; D remains unclear. CDR3 length: 14 residues. V lost 4 bases and J 1 base, leaving 10 bases between the germline ends. The CDR3 coding sequence is TGTGCCAGCAGTTCTACGGTGGCCCAAGAGACCCAGTACTTC. Encoded protein: CASSSTVAQETQYF.

This clonotype was observed once. This chain connects TRBV13 to TRBJ1-4, with no clear D. The V gene's germline CDR1 is PRHDT and CDR2 FYEKMQ (reference sequence). CDR3 length: 14 amino acids. The germline V and J ends were trimmed by 1 base and 8 bases, with 11 bases remaining between them. DNA for the CDR3: TGTGCCAGCAGCTTAGTGGCCCTGGAGGAAAAACTGTTTTTT. Translated, it gives CASSLVALEEKLFF.

The chain joins TRBV20-1 to TRBJ1-2; tentatively, D is TRBD1 (6 bases). From germline, CDR1 is DFQATT and CDR2 SNEGSKA (reference sequence). This CDR3 has 14 residues. V was cut by 0 bases and J by 8 bases, with 16 bases left in between. CDR3 sequence: CSAREGGRTSGYTF. As DNA, the CDR3 is TGCAGTGCTAGAGAGGGGGGCCGAACTTCAGGCTACACCTTC.

The V call is TRBV3-1, the J call TRBJ1-1; D possibly corresponds to TRBD1 (6 bases). This CDR3 comprises 15 residues. Germline V gives CDR1 LGHDT, CDR2 YNNKEL (reference sequence). Deletions cut 8 bases from V and 4 bases from J, with 20 bases between. As DNA, the CDR3 is TGTGCCAGCCGGGGGACACGCTCACCCCTCACTGAAGCTTTCTTT. It is translated as CASRGTRSPLTEAFF.

The sample holds a few counts of this clonotype. V and J are TRBV30 and TRBJ1-6; 10 bases are a match to TRBD1. CDR1 is GTSNPN and CDR2 is SVGIG in the germline V gene (reference sequence). The CDR3 is 13 residues long. With 5 bases clipped from V and 9 bases from J, the junction kept 4 bases outside the gene matches. In DNA form, the CDR3 reads TGTGCCTGGCTAGGACAGGGGGTTTCACCCCTCCACTTT. This sequence encodes CAWLGQGVSPLHF.

This clonotype occurred once. The chain couples TRBV7-9 to TRBJ1-6; TRBD1 matches at 9 bases. After removal of 5 bases from V and 10 bases from J, the junction contained 9 bases not matched to a gene. Germline V lookup: CDR1 SEHNR, CDR2 FQNEAQ (reference sequence). CDR3 size: 15 residues. The CDR3 loop reads CASSRQGGGFSPLHF. DNA of the CDR3: TGTGCCAGCAGCCGACAGGGGGGAGGCTTCTCACCCCTCCACTTT.

V and J are TRBV5-1 and TRBJ2-7, with D unclear. Deletions cut 5 bases from V and 2 bases from J, with 14 bases between. The germline V gene encodes CDR1 SGHRS and CDR2 YFSETQ. The CDR3 sequence is 14 residues long. The CDR3 loop reads CASSIWAPPYEQYF. CDR3 DNA sequence: TGCGCCAGCAGTATCTGGGCACCGCCCTACGAGCAGTACTTC.

This chain links TRBV5-6 with TRBJ2-5; TRBD1 aligns across 8 bases. CDR3 length: 15 residues. Per germline, CDR1 SGHDT and CDR2 YYEEEE. With 3 bases clipped from V and 1 base from J, the junction kept 5 bases outside the gene matches. The CDR3 DNA is TGTGCCAGCAGCTATTACAGGGGGGTCCAAGAGACCCAGTACTTC. It yields the protein CASSYYRGVQETQYF.

The J gene is TRBJ1-2, the V gene TRBV3-1; D gene unclear. The CDR3 has 11 residues. Germline assignment: CDR1 LGHDT and CDR2 YNNKEL (reference sequence). Trimming cost V 3 bases and J 8 bases, with 7 bases left between them. CDR3 in amino acids: CASSHATGYTF. The CDR3 DNA is TGTGCCAGCAGCCATGCCACGGGCTACACCTTC.

V and J are TRBV5-1 and TRBJ2-5, with 7 bases matching TRBD1. This CDR3 is built from 15 residues. Germline V gene data show CDR1 as SGHRS and CDR2 as YFSETQ. Trimming took 1 base from V and 4 from J; bases not matched to a gene: 7. The CDR3 region is CASSLNRGLGETQYF. For the CDR3, the DNA is TGCGCCAGCAGCTTGAACAGGGGATTAGGAGAGACCCAGTACTTC.

This clonotype was counted once. This chain connects TRBV29-1 to TRBJ1-1; possible D gene TRBD1, 6 bases. The length of the CDR3 is 13 residues. V gave up 7 bases and J gave up 3 bases, with 15 bases separating them. The V gene's germline CDR1 is SQVTM and CDR2 ANQGSEA. CDR3 bases: TGCAGCGGTGGAGGGGGGCCGGACACTGAAGCTTTCTTT. Translating gives CSGGGGPDTEAFF. Filled out from reference TRBV29-1 and TRBJ1-1, the complete variable domain reads SAVISQKPSRDICQRGTSLTIQCQVDSQVTMMFWYRQQPGQSLTLIATANQGSEATYESGFVIDKFPISRPNLTFSTLTVSNMSPEDSSIYLCSGGGGPDTEAFFGQGTRLTVV.

The rearrangement links TRBV25-1 to TRBJ2-5, with 8 bases aligning to TRBD2. In germline, CDR1 is MGHDK, CDR2 SYGVNS. There are 15 residues in the CDR3. V lost 2 bases and J lost 2; bases outside the gene matches: 4. The CDR3 loop reads CASSEAGGSQETQYF. The CDR3 bases are TGTGCCAGCAGTGAAGCGGGGGGAAGTCAAGAGACCCAGTACTTC.

The CDR3 bases are TGTGCCAGCAGCCCGTTAGGACCGAGGGCGGATACGCAGTATTTT. Its translation is CASSPLGPRADTQYF. This rearrangement joins TRBV9 to TRBJ2-3, with D possibly TRBD2 on 5 matching bases. Looked up from germline, CDR1 is SGDLS and CDR2 is YYNGEE. The CDR3 is made up of 15 amino acids. The V end was cut by 4 bases, the J end by 6 bases, with 18 bases between. Based on the CDR3 plus reference TRBV9 and TRBJ2-3, the full variable domain is DSGVTQTPKHLITATGQRVTLRCSPRSGDLSVYWYQQSLDQGLQFLIQYYNGEERAKGNILERFSAQQFPDLHSELNLSSLELGDSALYFCASSPLGPRADTQYFGPGTRLTVL.

The chain has TRBV9 and TRBJ1-4; D possibly corresponds to TRBD1 (5 bases). CDR1 is SGDLS and CDR2 is YYNGEE in the germline V gene. This CDR3 region has 13 residues. The V and J ends lost 4 bases and 2 bases respectively, with 6 bases between them. The CDR3 nucleotides read TGTGCCAGCAGCCGGGACACTAATGAAAAACTGTTTTTT. Amino acids: CASSRDTNEKLFF.

This chain uses TRBV25-1 with TRBJ2-7; 8 bases align to TRBD1. CDR1 is MGHDK and CDR2 is SYGVNS in the germline V gene. The V segment lost 7 bases and the J segment 6 bases; nucleotides outside the gene matches: 5. The CDR3 is 12 amino acids. CDR3 sequence: CASKQGTGEQYF. Written as DNA, the CDR3 is TGTGCCAGCAAACAGGGGACAGGCGAGCAGTACTTC.

The chain couples TRBV12-3 or TRBV12-4 to TRBJ2-1; 10 bases are a match to TRBD1. The CDR3 has 15 residues. Germline trimming cut 7 bases from V and 7 bases from J; bases unmatched to any gene: 10. CDR3: CASNTAGTGENEQFF. CDR3 nucleotide sequence: TGTGCCAGCAACACTGCTGGGACAGGGGAAAATGAGCAGTTCTTC.

J is TRBJ2-3 and V is TRBV9; either TRBD1 or TRBD2 may fit D (5 bases each). The CDR3 contains 16 residues. Trimming removed 0 bases at V and 4 bases at J, with 15 bases between. CDR1 and CDR2 (germline): SGDLS, YYNGEE. The CDR3 nucleotides read TGTGCCAGCAGCGTAGGAGGGGCGAGTTGGCCAGATACGCAGTATTTT. Its translation: CASSVGGASWPDTQYF.

This clonotype was counted once. The chain's CDR3 is CASSHTGEPDTQYF. CDR3 bases: TGTGCCAGCTCGCACACAGGAGAACCAGATACGCAGTATTTT. V usage is TRBV18 and J usage is TRBJ2-3; D perhaps matches TRBD1 (5 bases). The CDR3 extends over 14 amino acids. Between the trimmed V and J ends, which lost 6 bases and 4 bases, there was a span of 14 bases. Germline V gives CDR1 KGHSH, CDR2 LQKENI. Full variable domain (rest looked up from reference TRBV18 and TRBJ2-3): NAGVMQNPRHLVRRRGQEARLRCSPMKGHSHVYWYRQLPEEGLKFMVYLQKENIIDESGMPKERFSAEFPKEGPSILRIQQVVRGDSAAYFCASSHTGEPDTQYFGPGTRLTVL.